These 31 T cell receptor beta chains share one sample of origin, sequenced in a study of cytomegalovirus exposure and HLA in healthy donors. PCR involved 60 Vbeta and 13 Jbeta primers. Data came from immunoSEQ multiplex PCR; TCRdb stores just in-frame clones and leaves some out. The data show 110,000 or so clones, roughly 82% seen once. Specimen: PBMCs. All receptors derive from a man younger than 30 in good health and CMV-seropositive.

On this clone itself: One end of the junction does not line up with germline, which may come from a read error. The chain uses TRBV7-9 and TRBJ1-1, with 8 bases aligning to TRBD1. The CDR3 totals 15 residues. Per germline, CDR1 SEHNR and CDR2 FQNEAQ (reference sequence). CDR3 bases: TGTTCCAGCAGCTATTCCGGGACAGGAGGCACTGAAGCTTTCTTT. Encoded protein: CSSSYSGTGGTEAFF.

This clone showed up just once. This chain joins TRBV7-4 and TRBJ2-1, with 12 bases that match TRBD2. In germline, CDR1 is SGHVT, CDR2 SQSDAQ. V shed 10 bases and J 4 bases; nucleotides not matched to a gene: 17. The CDR3 totals 18 residues. The DNA of the CDR3 is TGTGCCATCCCCGGACTAGCGGGAAGTCGGAGGAGGTACAATGAGCAGTTCTTC. This encodes CAIPGLAGSRRRYNEQFF.

The chain couples TRBV2 to TRBJ2-1; weak D call: TRBD2 (6 bases). The CDR3 length is 13 residues. The V end lost 4 bases, the J end lost 9 bases, and 13 bases lay between the germline ends. Germline-derived CDR1 and CDR2 are SNHLY and FYNNEI. The DNA for the CDR3 is TGTGCCAGCAGTGTCCCAGGGAGGACTGAGCAGTTCTTC. This encodes CASSVPGRTEQFF.

For this clone: This same CDR3 is encoded by further DNA sequences in the sample. The chain joins TRBV4-1 to TRBJ1-1; D remains unclear. The CDR3 contains 13 residues. With 1 base removed from V and 4 bases from J, the gap between germline ends came to 7 bases. Germline CDR1 MGHRA, CDR2 YSYEKL. This chain's CDR3 is CASSQGRGTEAFF. The CDR3 nucleotides read TGCGCCAGCAGCCAAGGCCGGGGCACTGAAGCTTTCTTT.

The chain joins TRBV27 to TRBJ2-7; D may be TRBD2 (7 bases). The CDR3 is 17 residues long. V was shortened by 6 bases and J by 2 bases, with 23 bases between the two germline ends. Germline V gene data show CDR1 as MNHEY and CDR2 as SMNVEV (reference sequence). DNA of the CDR3: TGTGCCAGCAGCTTAACGGGGGGCAGATTAACAGCCTACGAGCAGTACTTC. Its protein is CASSLTGGRLTAYEQYF.

The chain carries TRBV5-5 and TRBJ1-1; D is perhaps TRBD1 (6 bases). The V gene's germline CDR1 is SGHKS and CDR2 YYEKEE (reference sequence). CDR3 size: 15 residues. V lost 4 bases and J lost 0, with 13 bases in between. CDR3 coding DNA: TGTGCCAGCAGCCCATATGGGGACATGAACACTGAAGCTTTCTTT. Protein product: CASSPYGDMNTEAFF. Looking up the rest from reference TRBV5-5 and TRBJ1-1 gives the full variable domain: DAGVTQSPTHLIKTRGQQVTLRCSPISGHKSVSWYQQVLGQGPQFIFQYYEKEERGRGNFPDRFSARQFPNYSSELNVNALLLGDSALYLCASSPYGDMNTEAFFGQGTRLTVV.

The genes are TRBV7-8 and TRBJ1-3; D gene uncertain. V was clipped by 3 bases and J by 3 bases, with 12 bases between them. CDR1 and CDR2 from the germline V gene are SGHVS and FQNEAQ. The CDR3 has 15 amino acids. CDR3 sequence: CASSFPGIGGNTIYF. The CDR3 bases are TGTGCCAGCAGCTTCCCGGGGATCGGTGGAAACACCATATATTTT.

This clone was observed a handful of times. The V gene is TRBV4-1, the J gene TRBJ2-7; 9 nucleotides align to TRBD2. The trim removed 2 bases at V and 0 bases at J, leaving 2 bases unmatched. The length of the CDR3 is 15 residues. Germline lookup yields CDR1 MGHRA and CDR2 YSYEKL. The CDR3 is CASSQHSGGSYEQYF. CDR3 nucleotides: TGCGCCAGCAGCCAACATAGCGGGGGCTCCTACGAGCAGTACTTC.

The chain recombines TRBV11-2 with TRBJ2-7, with a tentative D call TRBD2 (6 bases). Deletions cut 5 bases from V and 3 bases from J, with 14 bases between. This CDR3 has 14 residues. Germline V gene sequence: CDR1 SGHAT, CDR2 FQNNGV. In DNA, the CDR3 is TGTGCCAGCAGCCCAACTAGCTTAGTCTACGAGCAGTACTTC. This encodes CASSPTSLVYEQYF.

The chain employs TRBV5-1 and TRBJ2-7, with D tentatively TRBD2 (6 bases). Germline CDR1 is SGHRS and CDR2 is YFSETQ. V lost 2 bases, J lost 10 bases, and 16 bases lay in between. The length of the CDR3 is 13 residues. The CDR3 DNA sequence: TGCGCCAGCAGCTTAGTATCGGGAGTAGACCAGTACTTC. Translation: CASSLVSGVDQYF.

This clone is a singleton in its sample. The V gene is TRBV11-2, the J gene TRBJ2-3; 9 bases map to TRBD1. Germline CDR1 reads SGHAT; CDR2 reads FQNNGV. Losses at the gene ends were 4 bases for V and 3 bases for J; bases not matched to a gene: 5. The CDR3 has 15 amino acids. The CDR3 bases are TGTGCCAGCAGCTCATGGACAGGGGTAACAGATACGCAGTATTTT. Its protein is CASSSWTGVTDTQYF.

This chain links TRBV28 with TRBJ2-1; possibly TRBD2 for D (6 bases). There are 18 residues in the CDR3. Looked up from germline, CDR1 is MDHEN and CDR2 is SYDVKM. Trimming cost V 5 bases and J 3 bases, with 23 bases left between them. The CDR3 loop is CASSGRDSGTEGYNEQFF. The CDR3 region has the DNA TGTGCCAGCAGTGGCCGGGACTCGGGAACGGAGGGCTACAATGAGCAGTTCTTC.

The chain recombines TRBV5-8 with TRBJ2-7, with TRBD2 matching 8 bases. V was pared by 0 bases and J by 2 bases, with 10 bases of the junction left unmatched. The CDR3 contains 17 residues. The germline CDR1 and CDR2 sequences are SGHTS and YDEGEE. The CDR3: CASSLGTGGFRAYEQYF. The CDR3 coding sequence is TGTGCCAGCAGCTTGGGGACGGGAGGGTTTAGAGCCTACGAGCAGTACTTC.

This clone was seen only once. V and J are TRBV19 and TRBJ1-2, with 7 bases matching TRBD1. With V trimmed by 6 bases and J by 14 bases, 9 bases remained unmatched. The length of the CDR3 is 11 residues. CDR1 and CDR2 (germline): LNHDA, SQIVND (reference sequence). The CDR3 DNA is TGTGCCAGTAGATCTCTGACAGGGTATACCTTC. This encodes CASRSLTGYTF.

This clone was seen only a few times. This chain links TRBV7-9 with TRBJ2-1; 8 bases are a match to TRBD2. The length of the CDR3 is 16 residues. The germline gives CDR1 SEHNR, CDR2 FQNEAQ (reference sequence). V lost 5 bases, J lost 3 bases, and 9 bases stayed unmatched. The CDR3 loop is CASSRTTGTSYNEQFF. The CDR3 DNA is TGTGCCAGCAGCCGAACTACCGGGACTAGCTACAATGAGCAGTTCTTC.

V usage is TRBV7-9 and J usage is TRBJ1-2; D remains unclear. The V and J ends lost 2 bases and 4 bases respectively, with 17 bases between them. This CDR3 region has 16 residues. Germline V gene sequence: CDR1 SEHNR, CDR2 FQNEAQ (reference sequence). CDR3 coding DNA: TGTGCCAGCAGCTTATTCGCGGTGGAGAGGAGCTATGGCTACACCTTC. Translation: CASSLFAVERSYGYTF.

The V and J genes are TRBV2 and TRBJ1-5; tentative D call: TRBD1 (5 bases). Germline CDR1 SNHLY, CDR2 FYNNEI. The CDR3 totals 15 residues. V was shortened by 6 bases and J by 2 bases, with 14 bases between the two germline ends. This chain's CDR3 is CASSRQYRGNQPQHF. CDR3 in DNA: TGTGCCAGCAGCCGACAGTATCGGGGCAATCAGCCCCAGCATTTT.

The CDR3 here is CASSPPGRLNTIYF. CDR3 coding DNA: TGTGCCAGCAGTCCTCCAGGGAGGTTGAACACCATATATTTT. The chain is built from TRBV28 and TRBJ1-3; D might be TRBD1 (5 bases). The CDR3 sequence is 14 residues long. V dropped 5 bases and J dropped 7 bases, with 15 bases sitting between them. Germline V gives CDR1 MDHEN, CDR2 SYDVKM. The variable domain in full, with the rest retrieved from reference TRBV28 and TRBJ1-3, is DVKVTQSSRYLVKRTGEKVFLECVQDMDHENMFWYRQDPGLGLRLIYFSYDVKMKEKGDIPEGYSVSREKKERFSLILESASTNQTSMYLCASSPPGRLNTIYFGEGSWLTVV.

The gene calls are TRBV9 and TRBJ2-1; no definite D call. The germline V gene encodes CDR1 SGDLS and CDR2 YYNGEE. This CDR3 is built from 14 residues. With 3 bases removed from V and 0 bases from J, the gap between germline ends came to 7 bases. The DNA for the CDR3 is TGTGCCAGCAGCGCTTCGGGCTCCTACAATGAGCAGTTCTTC. It encodes CASSASGSYNEQFF. Together with reference TRBV9 and TRBJ2-1, the CDR3 gives the full variable domain: DSGVTQTPKHLITATGQRVTLRCSPRSGDLSVYWYQQSLDQGLQFLIQYYNGEERAKGNILERFSAQQFPDLHSELNLSSLELGDSALYFCASSASGSYNEQFFGPGTRLTVL.

The V and J genes are TRBV6-5 and TRBJ1-2; TRBD1 aligns across 9 bases. V shed 6 bases and J 4 bases; nucleotides not matched to a gene: 6. Germline V gives CDR1 MNHEY, CDR2 SVGAGI. The CDR3 has 14 amino acids. This chain's CDR3 is CASRRTGVGYGYTF. CDR3 DNA: TGTGCCAGCAGGCGGACAGGGGTTGGCTATGGCTACACCTTC.

The rearrangement joins TRBV5-1 to TRBJ2-5; TRBD1 matches at 9 bases. The last part of the DNA fits TRBJ2-7 better; the J call may be wrong. The CDR3 runs 18 residues. CDR1 is SGHRS and CDR2 is YFSETQ in the germline V gene. The CDR3 nucleotides are TGCGCCAGCAGCTTGCAACAGGGGGCGCATAAAGTGTCCTACGAGCAGTACTTC. As protein: CASSLQQGAHKVSYEQYF.

The chain couples TRBV7-6 to TRBJ2-7; TRBD2 matches at 7 bases. The CDR3 is 15 amino acids. The germline CDR1 and CDR2 sequences are SGHVS and FNYEAQ. V was pared by 1 base and J by 3 bases, with 6 bases of the junction left unmatched. The CDR3 loop is CASSLDVGRNYEQYF. The CDR3 DNA reads as TGTGCCAGCAGCTTAGATGTCGGGAGGAACTACGAGCAGTACTTC.

The rearrangement uses TRBV5-1 and TRBJ1-4; 7 positions agree with TRBD1. Trimming at V came to 4 bases and at J to 0 bases, leaving 3 bases not matched to a gene. The CDR3 has 15 amino acids. Germline V gives CDR1 SGHRS, CDR2 YFSETQ. The CDR3 here is CASSDTGATNEKLFF. The CDR3 nucleotides are TGCGCCAGCAGCGATACAGGGGCAACTAATGAAAAACTGTTTTTT. The variable domain in full, with the rest retrieved from reference TRBV5-1 and TRBJ1-4, is KAGVTQTPRYLIKTRGQQVTLSCSPISGHRSVSWYQQTPGQGLQFLFEYFSETQRNKGNFPGRFSGRQFSNSRSEMNVSTLELGDSALYLCASSDTGATNEKLFFGSGTQLSVL.

This clone was seen just once. The rearrangement uses TRBV19 and TRBJ1-1; perhaps TRBD1 as D (6 bases). The CDR3 length is 15 residues. Deletions cut 6 bases from V and 2 bases from J, with 16 bases between. Germline-derived CDR1 and CDR2 are LNHDA and SQIVND (reference sequence). CDR3 sequence (DNA): TGTGCCAGTAGAAGCCCCGGACAGTATAACACTGAAGCTTTCTTT. This sequence encodes CASRSPGQYNTEAFF. The complete variable domain, with remaining parts taken from reference TRBV19 and TRBJ1-1, reads DGGITQSPKYLFRKEGQNVTLSCEQNLNHDAMYWYRQDPGQGLRLIYYSQIVNDFQKGDIAEGYSVSREKKESFPLTVTSAQKNPTAFYLCASRSPGQYNTEAFFGQGTRLTVV.

V is TRBV5-6 and J is TRBJ2-5, with D possibly being TRBD2 (5 bases). V gave up 1 base and J gave up 6 bases, with 19 bases separating them. Germline CDR1 reads SGHDT; CDR2 reads YYEEEE. The CDR3 sequence is 16 residues long. In nucleotides, the CDR3 is TGTGCCAGCAGCTTGTCCGAGGGCTACCGTGGAAAGACCCAGTACTTC. Amino acid sequence: CASSLSEGYRGKTQYF.

This clone showed up just once. V gene TRBV28 combines with J gene TRBJ2-4; 8 bases agree with TRBD2. Germline CDR1 MDHEN, CDR2 SYDVKM. The CDR3 runs to 16 residues. The V and J ends lost 5 bases and 0 bases, in that order; junction bases with no gene match: 6. For the CDR3, the DNA is TGTGCCAGCAGTCTTCCTAGCGGGTTAGCCAAAAACATTCAGTACTTC. Its protein product is CASSLPSGLAKNIQYF.

The chain combines TRBV5-1 with TRBJ1-2, with D unresolved. The CDR3 is made up of 11 amino acids. Between the trimmed V and J ends, which lost 6 bases and 4 bases, there was a span of 7 bases. The germline V gene encodes CDR1 SGHRS and CDR2 YFSETQ. In nucleotides, the CDR3 is TGCGCCAGCATGGGCCTCTATGGCTACACCTTC. It is translated as CASMGLYGYTF. Full variable domain (remainder filled in from reference TRBV5-1 and TRBJ1-2): KAGVTQTPRYLIKTRGQQVTLSCSPISGHRSVSWYQQTPGQGLQFLFEYFSETQRNKGNFPGRFSGRQFSNSRSEMNVSTLELGDSALYLCASMGLYGYTFGSGTRLTVV.

This CDR3 is CASSYGQGGTEAFF. The CDR3 coding sequence is TGTGCCAGCAGTTACGGACAGGGGGGCACTGAAGCTTTCTTT. The chain couples TRBV6-6 to TRBJ1-1; 10 bases match TRBD1. V gave up 2 bases and J gave up 4 bases; unmatched junction bases: 1. CDR1 and CDR2 from the germline V gene are MNHNY and SVGAGI (reference sequence). The CDR3 sequence is 14 residues long.

The chain combines TRBV7-9 with TRBJ1-2; possible D gene TRBD1, 6 bases. The V gene's germline CDR1 is SEHNR and CDR2 FQNEAQ (reference sequence). The CDR3 is 13 amino acids. V gave up 6 bases and J gave up 7 bases, with 15 bases separating them. The CDR3: CASRLEQGSGYTF. The CDR3 region has the DNA TGTGCCAGCAGACTAGAACAGGGAAGTGGCTACACCTTC.

The rearrangement joins TRBV27 to TRBJ2-6; 7 bases match TRBD2. V was clipped by 5 bases and J by 0 bases; unmatched bases: 7. The CDR3 totals 17 residues. Germline CDR1 and CDR2: MNHEY and SMNVEV (reference sequence). CDR3 bases: TGTGCCAGCAGTGTGGGGGAGGGTCTCTCTGGGGCCAACGTCCTGACTTTC. The encoded protein is CASSVGEGLSGANVLTF.

This chain connects TRBV6-1 to TRBJ1-5, with 8 bases identical to TRBD1. This CDR3 has 13 residues. The germline CDR1 and CDR2 sequences are MNHNS and SASEGT. The V segment lost 5 bases and the J segment 5 bases; nucleotides outside the gene matches: 2. The CDR3 DNA sequence: TGTGCCAGCAGTAACAGGGGGGATCAGCCCCAGCATTTT. This translates into CASSNRGDQPQHF.